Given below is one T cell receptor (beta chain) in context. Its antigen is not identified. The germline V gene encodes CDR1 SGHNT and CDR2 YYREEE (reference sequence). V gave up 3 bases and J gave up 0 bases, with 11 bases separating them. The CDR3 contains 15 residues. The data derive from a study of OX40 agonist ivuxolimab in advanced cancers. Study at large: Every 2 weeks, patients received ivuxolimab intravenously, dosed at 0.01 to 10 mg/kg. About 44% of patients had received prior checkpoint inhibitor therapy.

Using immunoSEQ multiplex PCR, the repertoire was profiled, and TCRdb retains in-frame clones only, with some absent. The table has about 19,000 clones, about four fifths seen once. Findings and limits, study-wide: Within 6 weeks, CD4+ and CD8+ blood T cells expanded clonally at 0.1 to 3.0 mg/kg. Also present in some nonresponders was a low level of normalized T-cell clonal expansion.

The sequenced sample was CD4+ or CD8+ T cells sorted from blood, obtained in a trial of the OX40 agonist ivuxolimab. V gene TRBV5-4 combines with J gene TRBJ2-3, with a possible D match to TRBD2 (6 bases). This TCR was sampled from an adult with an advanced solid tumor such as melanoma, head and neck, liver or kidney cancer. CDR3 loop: CASSSGAASTDTQYF. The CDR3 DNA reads TGTGCCAGCAGCTCGGGAGCCGCTAGCACAGATACGCAGTATTTT.